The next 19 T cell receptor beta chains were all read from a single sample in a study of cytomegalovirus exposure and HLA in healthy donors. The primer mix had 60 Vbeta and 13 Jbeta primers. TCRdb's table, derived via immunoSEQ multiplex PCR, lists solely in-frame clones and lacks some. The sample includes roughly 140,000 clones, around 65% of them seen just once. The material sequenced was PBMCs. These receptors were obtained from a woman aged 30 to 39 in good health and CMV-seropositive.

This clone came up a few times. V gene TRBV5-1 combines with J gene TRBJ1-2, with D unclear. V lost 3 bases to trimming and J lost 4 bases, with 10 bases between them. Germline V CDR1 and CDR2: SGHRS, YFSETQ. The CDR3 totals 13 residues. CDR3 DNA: TGCGCCAGCAGCTCGGGTCTAGGCTATGGCTACACCTTC. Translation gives CASSSGLGYGYTF. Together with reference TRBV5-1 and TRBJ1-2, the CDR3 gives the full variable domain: KAGVTQTPRYLIKTRGQQVTLSCSPISGHRSVSWYQQTPGQGLQFLFEYFSETQRNKGNFPGRFSGRQFSNSRSEMNVSTLELGDSALYLCASSSGLGYGYTFGSGTRLTVV.

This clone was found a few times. For the CDR3, the DNA is TGCAGTGCTCCACTCGATGGCTACACCTTC. Its translation: CSAPLDGYTF. This sequence joins TRBV20-1 and TRBJ1-2; D gene ambiguous. Trimming shortened V by 5 bases and J by 6 bases, and 7 bases separated the two germline ends. There are 10 residues in the CDR3. Germline lookup yields CDR1 DFQATT and CDR2 SNEGSKA (reference sequence).

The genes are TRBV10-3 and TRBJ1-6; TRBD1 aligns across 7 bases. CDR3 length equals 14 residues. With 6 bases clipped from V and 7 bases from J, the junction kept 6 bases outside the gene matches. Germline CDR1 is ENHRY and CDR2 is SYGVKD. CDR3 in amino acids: CAIRGTAPNSPLHF. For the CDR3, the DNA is TGTGCCATCAGGGGGACAGCACCCAATTCACCCCTCCACTTT.

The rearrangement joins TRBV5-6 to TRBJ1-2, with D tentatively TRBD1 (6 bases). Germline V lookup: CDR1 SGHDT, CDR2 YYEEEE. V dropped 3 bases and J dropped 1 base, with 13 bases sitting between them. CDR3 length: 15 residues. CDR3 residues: CASSSGVGFNYGYTF. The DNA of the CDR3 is TGTGCCAGCAGCTCAGGGGTGGGATTTAACTATGGCTACACCTTC.

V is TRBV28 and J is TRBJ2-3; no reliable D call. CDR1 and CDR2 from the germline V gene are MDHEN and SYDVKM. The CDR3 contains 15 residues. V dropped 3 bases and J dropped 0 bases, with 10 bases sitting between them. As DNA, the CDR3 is TGTGCCAGCAGTTTGGCGGCCACTAGCACAGATACGCAGTATTTT. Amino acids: CASSLAATSTDTQYF.

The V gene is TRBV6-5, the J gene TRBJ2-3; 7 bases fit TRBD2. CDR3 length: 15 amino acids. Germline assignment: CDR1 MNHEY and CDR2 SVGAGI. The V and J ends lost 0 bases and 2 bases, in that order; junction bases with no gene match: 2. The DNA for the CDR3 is TGTGCCAGCAGTTACTCTCGGGAGGTCACAGATACGCAGTATTTT. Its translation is CASSYSREVTDTQYF.

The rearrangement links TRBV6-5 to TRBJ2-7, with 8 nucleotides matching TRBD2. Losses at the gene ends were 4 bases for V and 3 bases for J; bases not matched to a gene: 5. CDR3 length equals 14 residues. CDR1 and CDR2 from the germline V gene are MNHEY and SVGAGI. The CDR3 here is CASSWLAGDYEQYF. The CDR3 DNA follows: TGTGCCAGCAGTTGGCTAGCGGGTGACTACGAGCAGTACTTC.

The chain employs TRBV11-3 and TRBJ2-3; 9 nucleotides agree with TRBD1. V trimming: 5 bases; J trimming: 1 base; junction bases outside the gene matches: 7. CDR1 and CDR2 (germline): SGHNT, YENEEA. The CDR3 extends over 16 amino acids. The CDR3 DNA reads TGTGCCAGCAGCCAACAGGGACAGGGACGCACAGATACGCAGTATTTT. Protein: CASSQQGQGRTDTQYF.

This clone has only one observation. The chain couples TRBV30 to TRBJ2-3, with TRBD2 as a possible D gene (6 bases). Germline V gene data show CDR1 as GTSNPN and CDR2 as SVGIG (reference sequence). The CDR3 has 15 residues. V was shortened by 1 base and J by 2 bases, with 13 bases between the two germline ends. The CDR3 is CAWSGLADITDTQYF. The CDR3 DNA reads TGTGCCTGGAGTGGGTTAGCGGACATCACAGATACGCAGTATTTT.

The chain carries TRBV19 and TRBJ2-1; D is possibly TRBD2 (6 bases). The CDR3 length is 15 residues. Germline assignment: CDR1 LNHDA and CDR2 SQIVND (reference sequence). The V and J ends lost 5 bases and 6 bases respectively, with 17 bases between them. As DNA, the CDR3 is TGTGCCAGTAGTCGAGTGGCCACGGGACTCAATGAGCAGTTCTTC. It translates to CASSRVATGLNEQFF. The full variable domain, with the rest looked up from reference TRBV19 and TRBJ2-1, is DGGITQSPKYLFRKEGQNVTLSCEQNLNHDAMYWYRQDPGQGLRLIYYSQIVNDFQKGDIAEGYSVSREKKESFPLTVTSAQKNPTAFYLCASSRVATGLNEQFFGPGTRLTVL.

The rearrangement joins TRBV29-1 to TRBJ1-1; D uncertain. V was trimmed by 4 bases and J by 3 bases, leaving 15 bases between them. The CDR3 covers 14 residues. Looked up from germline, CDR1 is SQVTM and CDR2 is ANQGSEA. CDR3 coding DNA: TGCAGCGTTGCGACCCAAACCGGGGACACTGAAGCTTTCTTT. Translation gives CSVATQTGDTEAFF.

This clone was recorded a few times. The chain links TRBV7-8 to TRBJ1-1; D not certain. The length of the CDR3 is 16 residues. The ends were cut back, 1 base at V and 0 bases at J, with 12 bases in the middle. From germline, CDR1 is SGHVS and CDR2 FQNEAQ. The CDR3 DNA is TGTGCCAGCAGCTTAGTGGGGAGAACCCTGAACACTGAAGCTTTCTTT. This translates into CASSLVGRTLNTEAFF.

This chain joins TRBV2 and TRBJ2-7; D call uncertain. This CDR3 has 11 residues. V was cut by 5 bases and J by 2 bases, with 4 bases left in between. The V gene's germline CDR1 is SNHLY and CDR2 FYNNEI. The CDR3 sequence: CASSYAYEQYF. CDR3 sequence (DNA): TGTGCCAGCAGTTATGCCTACGAGCAGTACTTC.

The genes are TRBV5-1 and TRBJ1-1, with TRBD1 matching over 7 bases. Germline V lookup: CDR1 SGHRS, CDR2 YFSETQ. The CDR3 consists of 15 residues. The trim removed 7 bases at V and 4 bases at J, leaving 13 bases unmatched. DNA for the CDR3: TGCGCCAGCGGCCGGCACGACAGGGCATTCACTGAAGCTTTCTTT. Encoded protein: CASGRHDRAFTEAFF.

CDR3 sequence reads: CASSNFGQVYGANVLTF. The DNA for the CDR3 is TGCGCCAGCAGCAATTTCGGACAGGTGTATGGGGCCAACGTCCTGACTTTC. The V gene is TRBV5-1, the J gene TRBJ2-6, with TRBD1 matching over 7 bases. There are 17 residues in the CDR3. Looked up from germline, CDR1 is SGHRS and CDR2 is YFSETQ. Losses at the gene ends were 4 bases for V and 3 bases for J; bases not matched to a gene: 10.

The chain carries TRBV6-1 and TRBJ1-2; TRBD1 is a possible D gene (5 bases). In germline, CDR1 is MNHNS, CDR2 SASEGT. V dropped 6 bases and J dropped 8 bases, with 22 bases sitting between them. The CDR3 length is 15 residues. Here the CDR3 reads CASRPTVNAAGGYTF. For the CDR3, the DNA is TGTGCCAGCAGACCGACAGTCAACGCCGCGGGGGGCTACACCTTC.

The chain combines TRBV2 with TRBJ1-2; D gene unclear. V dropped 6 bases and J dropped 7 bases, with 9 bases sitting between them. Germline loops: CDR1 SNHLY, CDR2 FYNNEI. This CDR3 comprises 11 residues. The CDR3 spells CASSPGSGYTF. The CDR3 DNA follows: TGTGCCAGCAGCCCGGGTTCTGGCTACACCTTC.

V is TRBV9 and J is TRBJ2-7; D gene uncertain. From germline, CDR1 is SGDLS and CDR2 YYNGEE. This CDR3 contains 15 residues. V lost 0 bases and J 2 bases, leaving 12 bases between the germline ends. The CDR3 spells CASSVASGLAYEQYF. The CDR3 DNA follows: TGTGCCAGCAGCGTAGCTTCCGGTCTGGCCTACGAGCAGTACTTC.

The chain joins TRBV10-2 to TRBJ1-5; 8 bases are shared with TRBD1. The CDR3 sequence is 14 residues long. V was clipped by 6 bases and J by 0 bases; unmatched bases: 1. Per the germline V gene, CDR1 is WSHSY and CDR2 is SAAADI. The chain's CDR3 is CASRTGGSNQPQHF. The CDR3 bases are TGCGCCAGCAGAACAGGGGGTAGCAATCAGCCCCAGCATTTT.